Each of the 14 T cell receptor beta chains below was sequenced from the same sample in a study of CD8 T cells in Susac syndrome (dated by TCRdb to about 2019). Libraries came from the immunoSEQ multiplex PCR assay. RNA was extracted with the RNeasy kit and roughly 0.45 to 1 ug was reverse transcribed using random hexamers. Starting from the raw public reads, TCRdb applied fastp trimming at Q25, assembled clones with MiXCR and retained in-frame beta chains. Every distinct CDR3 protein forms one entry, paired with its most common genes and DNA. This sample is represented by 150,000 to 200,000 distinct CDR3 sequences; approximately 95% of them were singletons. Of the sample, about 0.09% is held by the ten largest clones. The sample taken for sequencing was CD4+ T cells from PBMCs. The receptors were sampled from a human donor with multiple sclerosis.

This clonotype was counted once. This chain links TRBV12-3 or TRBV12-4 with TRBJ2-2; D is unresolved. CDR3 length: 14 residues. With 5 bases removed from V and 0 bases from J, the gap between germline ends came to 7 bases. As DNA, the CDR3 is TGTGCCAGCAGTCCTAAGCCGAACACCGGGGAGCTGTTTTTT. Translating gives CASSPKPNTGELFF.

This rearrangement joins TRBV18 to TRBJ1-2, with D hard to call. The V gene lost 2 bases and the J gene lost 4 bases, with 14 bases spanning the gap. The CDR3 is 15 amino acids. Per germline, CDR1 KGHSH and CDR2 LQKENI. The CDR3: CASSPEFTRSYGYTF. CDR3 DNA: TGTGCCAGCTCACCAGAGTTTACCAGATCCTATGGCTACACCTTC.

This clonotype is a singleton in its sample. The chain joins TRBV7-9 to TRBJ2-3; possible D gene TRBD1, 5 bases. V dropped 6 bases and J dropped 2 bases, with 18 bases sitting between them. The germline V gene has CDR1 SEHNR and CDR2 FQNEAQ (reference sequence). The CDR3 length is 16 residues. The CDR3 reads CASRNVDSRYTDTQYF. The CDR3 coding sequence is TGTGCCAGCAGGAACGTCGACAGTAGATACACAGATACGCAGTATTTT.

The chain links TRBV9 to TRBJ2-1, with TRBD2 identical over 12 bases. The germline gives CDR1 SGDLS, CDR2 YYNGEE. The CDR3 has 16 amino acids. The V segment lost 4 bases and the J segment 8 bases; nucleotides outside the gene matches: 10. CDR3 DNA sequence: TGTGCCAGCAGCCCATCGACTAGCGGGAGAGTCCATGAGCAGTTCTTC. Its protein product is CASSPSTSGRVHEQFF.

The chain recombines TRBV23-1 with TRBJ2-7; D is perhaps TRBD1 or TRBD2 (6 bases each). TRBV23-1 is sorted into the ORF group, with uncertain function. The CDR3 totals 16 residues. Between the trimmed V and J ends, which lost 4 bases and 2 bases, there was a span of 18 bases. The CDR3 region is CASSPLRGPRTYEQYF. In DNA form, the CDR3 reads TGCGCCAGCAGTCCTCTCCGGGGGCCGCGTACCTACGAGCAGTACTTC.

The genes are TRBV6-2 or TRBV6-3 and TRBJ1-5; TRBD1 is a possible D gene (5 bases). Germline V gene data show CDR1 as MNHEY and CDR2 as SVGEGT. There are 16 residues in the CDR3. The V gene lost 8 bases and the J gene lost 4 bases, with 21 bases spanning the gap. The CDR3 DNA sequence: TGTGCCAGCGGGGGAGCGGCCTACCTAGTTAATCAGCCCCAGCATTTT. Protein product: CASGGAAYLVNQPQHF.

The V and J genes are TRBV7-2 and TRBJ2-4; TRBD1 agrees at 8 bases. This CDR3 has 15 amino acids. The V gene's germline CDR1 is SGHTA and CDR2 FQGNSA. Trimming removed 3 bases from V and 3 bases from J; junction bases left unmatched: 4. This chain's CDR3 is CASSLDRDGKNIQYF. CDR3 bases: TGTGCCAGCAGCTTGGACAGGGATGGCAAAAACATTCAGTACTTC. The full variable domain, with the rest looked up from reference TRBV7-2 and TRBJ2-4, is GAGVSQSPSNKVTEKGKDVELRCDPISGHTALYWYRQSLGQGLEFLIYFQGNSAPDKSGLPSDRFSAERTGGSVSTLTIQRTQQEDSAVYLCASSLDRDGKNIQYFGAGTRLSVL.

The V gene is TRBV29-1, the J gene TRBJ2-7; 8 bases are a match to TRBD2. Germline V gives CDR1 SQVTM, CDR2 ANQGSEA. The CDR3 has 14 amino acids. Trimming removed 7 bases from V and 4 bases from J; junction bases left unmatched: 12. CDR3 DNA sequence: TGCAGCGCCCGGTCCGGGACTAGGGGATACGAGCAGTACTTC. Amino acid sequence: CSARSGTRGYEQYF.

This clonotype was counted a single time. The chain uses TRBV4-2 and TRBJ2-1; 7 bases line up with TRBD2. The CDR3 loop spans 21 amino acids. Germline assignment: CDR1 LGHNA and CDR2 YNFKEQ. J gave up 4 bases and V 3 bases, and 24 bases lay outside the gene matches. CDR3: CASSHAQARRGREVVYNEQFF. CDR3 bases: TGTGCCAGCAGCCACGCCCAAGCCCGCCGTGGGAGGGAGGTTGTGTACAATGAGCAGTTCTTC.

The rearrangement uses TRBV10-3 and TRBJ1-1; no clear D. The CDR3 extends over 11 amino acids. V was pared by 5 bases and J by 1 base, with 2 bases between. Germline loops: CDR1 ENHRY, CDR2 SYGVKD. CDR3 residues: CAISTNTEAFF. The CDR3 DNA reads TGTGCCATCAGTACGAACACTGAAGCTTTCTTT.

V gene TRBV6-6 combines with J gene TRBJ1-5; the match to TRBD1 covers 8 bases. The CDR3 length is 13 residues. Unmatched junction bases numbered 4, after V lost 5 bases and J lost 7 bases. CDR1 is MNHNY, CDR2 SVGAGI, per germline (reference sequence). CDR3 loop: CASSTQGGQPQHF. The CDR3, as DNA: TGTGCCAGCAGTACACAGGGGGGCCAGCCCCAGCATTTT.

This clonotype was detected once. The chain links TRBV15 to TRBJ1-1; D is unclear. The CDR3 length is 13 residues. Per the germline V gene, CDR1 is LNHNV and CDR2 is YYDKDF (reference sequence). V was clipped by 0 bases and J by 5 bases, with 7 bases between them. The CDR3 DNA reads TGTGCCACCAGCAGAGATCGTGGGACTGAAGCTTTCTTT. Protein product: CATSRDRGTEAFF.

The chain couples TRBV27 to TRBJ1-1; 7 bases are shared with TRBD1. In germline, CDR1 is MNHEY, CDR2 SMNVEV (reference sequence). This CDR3 is built from 13 residues. Trimming took 6 bases from V and 3 from J; bases not matched to a gene: 4. DNA of the CDR3: TGTGCCAGCAGGACAGGGTTCTACACTGAAGCTTTCTTT. Translated: CASRTGFYTEAFF.

The chain uses TRBV7-3 and TRBJ2-1; 13 bases fit TRBD2. The CDR3 covers 14 residues. With 4 bases clipped from V and 13 bases from J, the junction kept 7 bases outside the gene matches. CDR1 SGHTA and CDR2 FQGTGA come from the germline V gene. In DNA, the CDR3 is TGTGCCAGCAGCTCCGGACTAGCGGGGGCCCCCCAGTTCTTC. Amino acid sequence: CASSSGLAGAPQFF. Filled out from reference TRBV7-3 and TRBJ2-1, the complete variable domain reads GAGVSQTPSNKVTEKGKYVELRCDPISGHTALYWYRQSLGQGPEFLIYFQGTGAADDSGLPNDRFFAVRPEGSVSTLKIQRTERGDSAVYLCASSSGLAGAPQFFGPGTRLTVL.